The 5 T cell receptor beta chains listed next were all sequenced from one sample in a study of blood T cell repertoires in COVID-19. The repertoire was sequenced with immunoSEQ multiplex PCR; TCRdb's copy has only in-frame clones and lacks some. The profile shows 30,000 to 35,000 clones, approximately 90% of them singletons. Specimen: peripheral blood. Receptors were obtained from a human donor in a cohort sampled during active COVID-19.

The chain links TRBV4-3 to TRBJ1-1, with TRBD1 matching over 11 bases. The CDR3 consists of 17 residues. The ends lost 9 bases at V and 1 base at J; junction bases unmatched: 13. Germline V gene data show CDR1 as LGHNA and CDR2 as YSLEER. The CDR3 region has the DNA TGCGCCAGTACGGTCCGGACAGGGGGCATTTCGAACACTGAAGCTTTCTTT. This sequence encodes CASTVRTGGISNTEAFF.

The rearrangement links TRBV6-5 to TRBJ2-1, with 7 bases lining up with TRBD2. This CDR3 is built from 14 residues. Germline V gene sequence: CDR1 MNHEY, CDR2 SVGAGI. J was trimmed by 6 bases and V by 4 bases; bases with no gene match: 6. The chain's CDR3 is CASSLTTSRNEQFF. DNA of the CDR3: TGTGCCAGCAGTTTGACGACTAGCCGCAATGAGCAGTTCTTC.

This sequence joins TRBV9 and TRBJ1-1, with D hard to call. CDR1 and CDR2 from the germline V gene are SGDLS and YYNGEE. The CDR3 covers 15 residues. V was shortened by 0 bases and J by 5 bases, with 14 bases between the two germline ends. The CDR3: CASSVAEGRSTEAFF. The DNA for the CDR3 is TGTGCCAGCAGCGTAGCGGAGGGCCGGTCGACTGAAGCTTTCTTT. The full variable domain, rest sourced from reference TRBV9 and TRBJ1-1, is DSGVTQTPKHLITATGQRVTLRCSPRSGDLSVYWYQQSLDQGLQFLIQYYNGEERAKGNILERFSAQQFPDLHSELNLSSLELGDSALYFCASSVAEGRSTEAFFGQGTRLTVV.

The rearrangement links TRBV28 to TRBJ2-7; TRBD1 aligns across 11 bases. The length of the CDR3 is 14 residues. V shed 6 bases, J shed 3 bases, and the junction held 4 bases outside the gene matches. CDR1 and CDR2 (germline): MDHEN, SYDVKM. The CDR3 reads CASSRGQGGYEQYF. In DNA, the CDR3 is TGTGCCAGCAGCCGGGGACAGGGGGGCTACGAGCAGTACTTC.

In this sample, this clone turned up once. This sequence joins TRBV29-1 and TRBJ2-1, with a tentative D call TRBD2 (5 bases). In germline, CDR1 is SQVTM, CDR2 ANQGSEA. Trimming took off 3 bases at V and 6 bases at J, with 12 bases between the two ends. The CDR3 totals 13 residues. The CDR3 sequence: CSVEGTRGNEQFF. In DNA form, the CDR3 reads TGCAGCGTTGAGGGTACTCGGGGCAATGAGCAGTTCTTC.